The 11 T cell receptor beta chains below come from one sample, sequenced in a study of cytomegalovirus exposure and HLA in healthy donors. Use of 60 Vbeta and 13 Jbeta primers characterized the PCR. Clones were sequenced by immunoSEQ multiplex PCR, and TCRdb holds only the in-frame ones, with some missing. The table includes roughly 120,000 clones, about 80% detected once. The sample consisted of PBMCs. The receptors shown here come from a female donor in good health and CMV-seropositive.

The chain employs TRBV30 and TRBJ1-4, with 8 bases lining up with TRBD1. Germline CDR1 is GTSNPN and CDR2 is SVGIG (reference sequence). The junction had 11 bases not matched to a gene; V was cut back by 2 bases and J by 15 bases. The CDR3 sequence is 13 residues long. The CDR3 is CAWSRGQGGKVFF. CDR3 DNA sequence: TGTGCCTGGAGTCGAGGACAGGGAGGTAAAGTGTTTTTT.

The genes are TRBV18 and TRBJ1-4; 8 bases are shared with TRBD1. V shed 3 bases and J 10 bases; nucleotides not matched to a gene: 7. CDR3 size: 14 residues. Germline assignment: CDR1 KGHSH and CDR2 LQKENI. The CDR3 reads CASSPQGAEGKLFF. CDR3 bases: TGTGCCAGCTCACCCCAGGGGGCGGAAGGAAAACTGTTTTTT.

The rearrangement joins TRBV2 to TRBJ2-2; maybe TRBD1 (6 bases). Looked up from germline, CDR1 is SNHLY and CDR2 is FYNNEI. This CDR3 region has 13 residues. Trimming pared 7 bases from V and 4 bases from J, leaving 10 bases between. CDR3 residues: CASNRDITGELFF. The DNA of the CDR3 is TGTGCCAGCAACCGGGACATCACCGGGGAGCTGTTTTTT.

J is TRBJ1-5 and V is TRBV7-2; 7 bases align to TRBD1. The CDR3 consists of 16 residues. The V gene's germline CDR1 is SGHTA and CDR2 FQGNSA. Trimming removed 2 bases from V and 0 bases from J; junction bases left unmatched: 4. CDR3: CASSLLQGYSNQPQHF. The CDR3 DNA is TGTGCCAGCAGCTTACTACAGGGGTATAGCAATCAGCCCCAGCATTTT.

The CDR3 is CASSDGGGYQPQHF. As DNA, the CDR3 is TGTGCCAGCAGTGATGGCGGGGGGTATCAGCCCCAGCATTTT. This chain uses TRBV2 with TRBJ1-5; possible D gene TRBD1, 5 bases. V lost 3 bases to trimming and J lost 5 bases, with 11 bases between them. The CDR3 contains 14 residues. From germline, CDR1 is SNHLY and CDR2 FYNNEI.

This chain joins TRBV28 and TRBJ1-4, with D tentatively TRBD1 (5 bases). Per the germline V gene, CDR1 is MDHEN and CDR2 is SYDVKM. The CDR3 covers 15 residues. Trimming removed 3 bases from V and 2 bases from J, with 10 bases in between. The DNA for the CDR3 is TGTGCCAGCAGTTTTAGGGGAACCACTAATGAAAAACTGTTTTTT. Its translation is CASSFRGTTNEKLFF.

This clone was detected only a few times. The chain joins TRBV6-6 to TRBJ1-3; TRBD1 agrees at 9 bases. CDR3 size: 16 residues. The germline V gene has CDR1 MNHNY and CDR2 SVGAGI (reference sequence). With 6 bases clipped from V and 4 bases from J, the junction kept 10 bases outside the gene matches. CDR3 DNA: TGTGCCAGCAGCTCTTCGACAGGGGGGCTGGGAAACACCATATATTTT. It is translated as CASSSSTGGLGNTIYF.

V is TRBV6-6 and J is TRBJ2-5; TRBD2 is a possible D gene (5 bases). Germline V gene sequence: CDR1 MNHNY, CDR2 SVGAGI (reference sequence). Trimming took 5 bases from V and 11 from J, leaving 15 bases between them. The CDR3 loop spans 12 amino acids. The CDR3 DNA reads TGTGCCAGCAGTCCGGACGACTGGGAGCAGTACTTC. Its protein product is CASSPDDWEQYF.

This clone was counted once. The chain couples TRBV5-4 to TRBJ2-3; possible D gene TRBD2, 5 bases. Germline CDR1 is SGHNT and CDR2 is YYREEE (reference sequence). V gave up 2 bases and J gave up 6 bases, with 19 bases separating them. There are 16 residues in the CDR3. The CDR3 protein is CASSLRFGGTGDTQYF. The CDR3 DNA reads TGTGCCAGCAGCTTAAGGTTCGGCGGTACGGGGGATACGCAGTATTTT.

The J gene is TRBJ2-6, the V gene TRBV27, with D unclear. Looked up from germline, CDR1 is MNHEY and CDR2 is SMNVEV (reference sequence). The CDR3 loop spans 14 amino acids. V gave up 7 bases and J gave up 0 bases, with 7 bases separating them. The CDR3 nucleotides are TGTGCCAGCAAATCCGGCTCTGGGGCCAACGTCCTGACTTTC. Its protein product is CASKSGSGANVLTF.

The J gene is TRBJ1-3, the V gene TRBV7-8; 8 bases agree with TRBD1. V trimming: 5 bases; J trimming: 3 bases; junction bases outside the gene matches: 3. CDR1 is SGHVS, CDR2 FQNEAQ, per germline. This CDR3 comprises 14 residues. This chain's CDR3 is CASSPQGGGNTIYF. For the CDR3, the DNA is TGTGCCAGCAGCCCACAGGGGGGTGGAAACACCATATATTTT.